This T cell receptor beta chain was recovered during a study of T cell responses to AZD1222 COVID-19 vaccine. Germline CDR1 reads ENHRY; CDR2 reads SYGVKD. The CDR3 totals 17 residues. V lost 2 bases, J lost 4 bases, and 18 bases lay in between. Produced via immunoSEQ multiplex PCR; TCRdb's table is partial and in-frame only. This sample yields 130,000 to 150,000 clones, of which 70% to 90% are seen a single time; 5.4% belongs to the top ten. The genes are TRBV10-3 and TRBJ2-1; D may match TRBD1 or TRBD2 (7 bases each). The receptor was derived from an adult who received the MenACWY meningococcal vaccine as a control. The input for sequencing was peripheral blood, taken 28 days after the second dose of the MenACWY control vaccine. CDR3 region: CAISEQGGRARYNEQFF. The CDR3, as DNA: TGTGCCATCAGTGAGCAGGGGGGGCGGGCACGATACAATGAGCAGTTCTTC.